A single sample gave rise to the 25 T cell receptor beta chains below, sequenced in a study of cytomegalovirus exposure and HLA in healthy donors. PCR involved 60 Vbeta and 13 Jbeta primers. Measured with immunoSEQ multiplex PCR; TCRdb has only the in-frame clones, and not every one. The sample includes roughly 120,000 clones, under 80% of them seen just once. The sequenced material came from PBMCs. All receptors come from a woman aged 45 to 65 in good health and CMV-seropositive.

This clone was counted between two and nine times. The rearrangement links TRBV30 to TRBJ2-2; 8 bases line up with TRBD1. J gave up 6 bases and V 2 bases, and 5 bases lay outside the gene matches. This CDR3 comprises 14 residues. The germline CDR1 and CDR2 sequences are GTSNPN and SVGIG (reference sequence). CDR3 nucleotides: TGTGCCTGGAGTCAGCAGGGGGCGTCCGGGGAGCTGTTTTTT. As protein: CAWSQQGASGELFF.

The rearrangement joins TRBV28 to TRBJ1-5; D may be TRBD1 (6 bases). The germline V gene has CDR1 MDHEN and CDR2 SYDVKM. The length of the CDR3 is 17 residues. Trimming took 7 bases from V and 4 from J, leaving 23 bases between them. The CDR3 is CASTQEGTFKANQPQHF. The CDR3 DNA reads as TGTGCCAGCACTCAAGAGGGGACATTTAAGGCGAATCAGCCCCAGCATTTT. Variable domain in full (rest from reference TRBV28 and TRBJ1-5): DVKVTQSSRYLVKRTGEKVFLECVQDMDHENMFWYRQDPGLGLRLIYFSYDVKMKEKGDIPEGYSVSREKKERFSLILESASTNQTSMYLCASTQEGTFKANQPQHFGDGTRLSIL.

In its sample, this clone was seen once. This chain connects TRBV4-1 to TRBJ1-6; 7 bases agree with TRBD1. J lost 4 bases, V lost 4 bases, and 7 bases had no gene match. The CDR3 covers 16 residues. CDR1 is MGHRA and CDR2 is YSYEKL in the germline V gene. CDR3 sequence: CASSPLRGQYNSPLHF. Here the CDR3 DNA reads TGCGCCAGCAGCCCACTACGGGGACAGTATAATTCACCCCTCCACTTT.

This clone has a handful of counts. V usage is TRBV12-5 and J usage is TRBJ2-3; 10 bases line up with TRBD2. The J segment lost 6 bases and the V segment lost 6 bases, leaving 18 bases of the junction unmatched. The germline CDR1 and CDR2 sequences are LGHNT and FRNRAP. The CDR3 spans 18 residues. The CDR3 coding sequence is TGTGCTAGTGGAACCCAGGGCCTTAGCGGGGGGTTGATCGATACGCAGTATTTT. This gives the protein CASGTQGLSGGLIDTQYF.

In this sample, this clone turned up a few times. The chain employs TRBV4-1 and TRBJ2-2, with 7 nucleotides matching TRBD2. V was clipped by 4 bases and J by 4 bases; unmatched bases: 6. From germline, CDR1 is MGHRA and CDR2 YSYEKL. CDR3 length: 15 amino acids. The CDR3 protein is CASSPLGGGTGELFF. The DNA of the CDR3 is TGCGCCAGCAGCCCACTGGGGGGGGGCACCGGGGAGCTGTTTTTT.

In DNA, the CDR3 is TGTGCCTGGAAGGGGACAGGCGATGGCTACACCTTC. This codes for CAWKGTGDGYTF. The chain uses TRBV30 and TRBJ1-2, with TRBD1 matching over 8 bases. Germline V gene sequence: CDR1 GTSNPN, CDR2 SVGIG (reference sequence). V was clipped by 4 bases and J by 6 bases; unmatched bases: 4. The CDR3 sequence is 12 residues long.

V gene TRBV11-2 combines with J gene TRBJ2-2; 7 bases match TRBD2. The germline V gene has CDR1 SGHAT and CDR2 FQNNGV. There are 15 residues in the CDR3. V gave up 3 bases and J gave up 5 bases; unmatched junction bases: 6. This CDR3 is CASSFKGEGTGELFF. CDR3 nucleotides: TGTGCCAGCAGCTTTAAAGGGGAGGGAACCGGGGAGCTGTTTTTT. Drawing the rest from reference TRBV11-2 and TRBJ2-2, the complete variable domain is EAGVAQSPRYKIIEKRQSVAFWCNPISGHATLYWYQQILGQGPKLLIQFQNNGVVDDSQLPKDRFSAERLKGVDSTLKIQPAKLEDSAVYLCASSFKGEGTGELFFGEGSRLTVL.

V is TRBV30 and J is TRBJ2-3; 10 nucleotides match TRBD2. The V gene's germline CDR1 is GTSNPN and CDR2 SVGIG (reference sequence). With 0 bases clipped from V and 0 bases from J, the junction kept 6 bases outside the gene matches. CDR3 length equals 17 residues. As DNA, the CDR3 is TGTGCCTGGAGTGTTTTGAGACTAGCGGGCAGCACAGATACGCAGTATTTT. Its translation is CAWSVLRLAGSTDTQYF. Full variable domain (remainder filled in from reference TRBV30 and TRBJ2-3): SQTIHQWPATLVQPVGSPLSLECTVEGTSNPNLYWYRQAAGRGLQLLFYSVGIGQISSEVPQNLSASRPQDRQFILSSKKLLLSDSGFYLCAWSVLRLAGSTDTQYFGPGTRLTVL.

This chain joins TRBV14 and TRBJ1-2, with D hard to call. The germline V and J ends were trimmed by 0 bases and 8 bases, with 13 bases remaining between them. In germline, CDR1 is SGHDN, CDR2 FVKESK. This CDR3 spans 14 amino acids. The CDR3, as DNA: TGTGCCAGCAGCCAAGATCCCTCGATGAGGGGCTACACCTTC. As protein: CASSQDPSMRGYTF.

The chain recombines TRBV30 with TRBJ1-1, with D maybe TRBD1 (6 bases). Germline V gene data show CDR1 as GTSNPN and CDR2 as SVGIG (reference sequence). The CDR3 contains 10 residues. Between the trimmed V and J ends, which lost 2 bases and 11 bases, there was a span of 9 bases. Here the CDR3 DNA reads TGTGCCTGGAGTCTCCAGGGGGCTTTCTTT. Translated, it gives CAWSLQGAFF. Based on the CDR3 plus reference TRBV30 and TRBJ1-1, the full variable domain is SQTIHQWPATLVQPVGSPLSLECTVEGTSNPNLYWYRQAAGRGLQLLFYSVGIGQISSEVPQNLSASRPQDRQFILSSKKLLLSDSGFYLCAWSLQGAFFGQGTRLTVV.

This clone was seen a handful of times. The V gene is TRBV4-1, the J gene TRBJ1-1; 10 bases align to TRBD1. Germline values: CDR1 MGHRA, CDR2 YSYEKL. V was clipped by 1 base and J by 3 bases; unmatched bases: 14. This CDR3 spans 19 amino acids. The DNA of the CDR3 is TGCGCCAGCAGCCAAGTCTTGGGACAGGGGAGGGCGTTAGACACTGAAGCTTTCTTT. It specifies CASSQVLGQGRALDTEAFF.

The J gene is TRBJ2-3, the V gene TRBV30; a possible D gene is TRBD2 (5 bases). The CDR3 extends over 14 amino acids. Germline CDR1 reads GTSNPN; CDR2 reads SVGIG (reference sequence). Trimming cost V 2 bases and J 1 base, with 10 bases left between them. The DNA of the CDR3 is TGTGCCTGGAGTAAACTAGGAGGCACAGATACGCAGTATTTT. Its protein product is CAWSKLGGTDTQYF.

The genes are TRBV7-9 and TRBJ2-7; 8 bases match TRBD2. Germline CDR1 SEHNR, CDR2 FQNEAQ (reference sequence). The CDR3 covers 14 residues. V was clipped by 5 bases and J by 5 bases; unmatched bases: 8. The CDR3 DNA is TGTGCCAGCAGCCTTGGACTAGCATCCCACGAGCAGTACTTC. This sequence encodes CASSLGLASHEQYF.

The chain carries TRBV2 and TRBJ1-2; D uncertain. V shed 4 bases and J shed 6 bases, with 12 bases lying between them. The germline gives CDR1 SNHLY, CDR2 FYNNEI. The CDR3 is 13 residues long. CDR3 sequence: CASSAEGGDGYTF. In DNA, the CDR3 is TGTGCCAGCAGTGCTGAGGGAGGAGATGGCTACACCTTC.

The chain has TRBV18 and TRBJ1-2; 10 bases are a match to TRBD1. In germline, CDR1 is KGHSH, CDR2 LQKENI. With V trimmed by 2 bases and J by 4 bases, 10 bases remained unmatched. The CDR3 totals 17 residues. CDR3 DNA sequence: TGTGCCAGCTCACCAGGGACAGGGGCGTCCGGCGGCTATGGCTACACCTTC. Its protein is CASSPGTGASGGYGYTF.

The chain couples TRBV7-2 to TRBJ1-2; 9 bases map to TRBD1. Germline trimming cut 5 bases from V and 6 bases from J; bases unmatched to any gene: 7. The CDR3 has 14 amino acids. Germline V gives CDR1 SGHTA, CDR2 FQGNSA. The CDR3 coding sequence is TGTGCCAGCAGCCTGGACAGGGGAGGGGATGGCTACACCTTC. This encodes CASSLDRGGDGYTF.

CDR3 region: CATSNDRGGANTEAFF. CDR3 DNA sequence: TGTGCCACCAGCAATGACCGAGGGGGCGCGAACACTGAAGCTTTCTTT. The chain joins TRBV15 to TRBJ1-1; 7 bases map to TRBD1. V trimming: 4 bases; J trimming: 1 base; junction bases outside the gene matches: 9. CDR1 LNHNV and CDR2 YYDKDF come from the germline V gene (reference sequence). The CDR3 extends over 16 amino acids.

The genes are TRBV16 and TRBJ2-7; 14 positions match TRBD2. The CDR3 consists of 18 residues. CDR1 is KGHSY and CDR2 is FQNENV in the germline V gene. Losses at the gene ends were 0 bases for V and 5 bases for J; bases not matched to a gene: 9. The CDR3: CASSQSVGTSGRTDEQYF. DNA for the CDR3: TGTGCCAGCAGCCAATCAGTGGGGACTAGCGGGAGAACCGACGAGCAGTACTTC.

This chain links TRBV7-2 with TRBJ2-3; 9 bases are a match to TRBD2. J lost 2 bases, V lost 5 bases, and 8 bases had no gene match. Germline V gene data show CDR1 as SGHTA and CDR2 as FQGNSA. The CDR3 length is 16 residues. The CDR3 bases are TGTGCCAGCAGCGTTCAAGCGGGAGGCTTCACAGATACGCAGTATTTT. Its translation: CASSVQAGGFTDTQYF.

The genes are TRBV7-8 and TRBJ1-6; D remains ambiguous. Germline-derived CDR1 and CDR2 are SGHVS and FQNEAQ. The CDR3 length is 12 residues. The V end lost 1 base, the J end lost 10 bases, and 5 bases lay between the germline ends. As DNA, the CDR3 is TGTGCCAGCAGCTTAGTATTATCACCCCTCCACTTT. As protein: CASSLVLSPLHF. The full variable domain, with the rest looked up from reference TRBV7-8 and TRBJ1-6, is GAGVSQSPRYKVAKRGQDVALRCDPISGHVSLFWYQQALGQGPEFLTYFQNEAQLDKSGLPSDRFFAERPEGSVSTLKIQRTQQEDSAVYLCASSLVLSPLHFGNGTRLTVT.

The rearrangement links TRBV27 to TRBJ2-3; weak D call: TRBD2 (5 bases). CDR1 and CDR2 (germline): MNHEY, SMNVEV (reference sequence). Deletions cut 1 base from V and 4 bases from J, with 6 bases between. The CDR3 has 13 residues. For the CDR3, the DNA is TGTGCCAGCAGTTTATTCGGGGCAGATACGCAGTATTTT. This gives the protein CASSLFGADTQYF.

The chain employs TRBV5-4 and TRBJ2-5; TRBD2 is a possible D gene (6 bases). This CDR3 is built from 16 residues. Per the germline V gene, CDR1 is SGHNT and CDR2 is YYREEE (reference sequence). Between the trimmed V and J ends, which lost 0 bases and 2 bases, there was a span of 14 bases. The CDR3 loop is CASSLGVLAVQETQYF. The CDR3 bases are TGTGCCAGCAGCTTGGGGGTGTTAGCGGTACAAGAGACCCAGTACTTC.

The chain uses TRBV16 and TRBJ1-3; 7 bases are a match to TRBD1. Losses at the gene ends were 5 bases for V and 1 base for J; bases not matched to a gene: 2. Germline V CDR1 and CDR2: KGHSY, FQNENV. The CDR3 has 14 residues. Here the CDR3 reads CASSEQGSGNTIYF. The CDR3 nucleotides are TGTGCCAGCAGCGAACAGGGGTCTGGAAACACCATATATTTT.

This clone was counted a single time. The rearrangement joins TRBV27 to TRBJ1-2, with TRBD1 identical over 9 bases. CDR1 and CDR2 (germline): MNHEY, SMNVEV (reference sequence). V trimming: 4 bases; J trimming: 7 bases; junction bases outside the gene matches: 4. This CDR3 is built from 13 residues. CDR3: CASSWDRVSGYTF. DNA of the CDR3: TGTGCCAGCAGTTGGGACAGGGTTAGTGGCTACACCTTC.

The V and J genes are TRBV29-1 and TRBJ1-1; perhaps TRBD1 as D (5 bases). Germline CDR1 is SQVTM and CDR2 is ANQGSEA. The V and J ends lost 3 bases and 6 bases respectively, with 20 bases between them. The CDR3 is 15 amino acids. The CDR3 loop is CSVEGGRGAGAEAFF. CDR3 sequence (DNA): TGCAGCGTTGAGGGTGGACGGGGCGCGGGAGCTGAAGCTTTCTTT.